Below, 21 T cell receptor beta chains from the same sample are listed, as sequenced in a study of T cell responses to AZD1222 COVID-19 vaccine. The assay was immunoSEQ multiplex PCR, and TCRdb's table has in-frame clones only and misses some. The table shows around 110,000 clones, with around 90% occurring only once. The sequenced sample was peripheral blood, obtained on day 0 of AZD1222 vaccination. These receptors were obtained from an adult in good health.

CDR3 DNA sequence: TGTGCCAGCATCAGCAGTTCCGCCGGGGAGCTGTTTTTT. It yields the protein CASISSSAGELFF. V gene TRBV9 combines with J gene TRBJ2-2; no clear D. Germline V CDR1 and CDR2: SGDLS, YYNGEE. Trimming stripped 6 bases from V and 6 bases from J, with 12 bases between. This CDR3 region has 13 residues.

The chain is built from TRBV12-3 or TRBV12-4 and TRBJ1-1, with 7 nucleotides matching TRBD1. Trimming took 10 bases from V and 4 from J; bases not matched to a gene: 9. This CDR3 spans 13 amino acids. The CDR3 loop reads CATTGQGGTEAFF. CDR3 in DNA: TGTGCCACCACGGGGCAGGGGGGCACTGAAGCTTTCTTT.

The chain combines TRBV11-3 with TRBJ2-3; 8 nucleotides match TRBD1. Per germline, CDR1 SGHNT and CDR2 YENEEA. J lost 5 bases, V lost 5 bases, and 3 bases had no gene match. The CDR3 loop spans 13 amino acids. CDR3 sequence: CASSRQGQDTQYF. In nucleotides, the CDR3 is TGTGCCAGCAGCCGACAGGGGCAAGATACGCAGTATTTT.

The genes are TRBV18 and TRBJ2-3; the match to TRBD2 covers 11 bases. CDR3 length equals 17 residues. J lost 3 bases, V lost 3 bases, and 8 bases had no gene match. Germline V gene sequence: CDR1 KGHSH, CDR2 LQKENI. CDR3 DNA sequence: TGTGCCAGCTCACCCCTCTTAGCGGGAGGGCAAACAGATACGCAGTATTTT. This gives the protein CASSPLLAGGQTDTQYF.

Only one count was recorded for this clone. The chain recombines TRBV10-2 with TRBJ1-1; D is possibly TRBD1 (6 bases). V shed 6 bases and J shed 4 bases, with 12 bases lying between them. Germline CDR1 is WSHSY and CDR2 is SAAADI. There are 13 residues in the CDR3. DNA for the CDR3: TGCGCCAGCAGGTTAACAGGGTCCACTGAAGCTTTCTTT. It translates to CASRLTGSTEAFF.

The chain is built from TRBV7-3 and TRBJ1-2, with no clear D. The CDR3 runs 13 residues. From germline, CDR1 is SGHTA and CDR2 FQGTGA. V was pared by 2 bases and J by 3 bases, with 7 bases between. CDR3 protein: CASSLHQDYGYTF. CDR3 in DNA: TGTGCCAGCAGCTTACATCAGGACTATGGCTACACCTTC.

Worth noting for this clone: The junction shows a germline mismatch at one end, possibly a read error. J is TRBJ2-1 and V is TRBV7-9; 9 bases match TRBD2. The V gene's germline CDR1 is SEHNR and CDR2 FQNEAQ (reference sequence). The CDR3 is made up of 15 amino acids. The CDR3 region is CASRLAGATYNEQFF. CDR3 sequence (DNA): TGTGCCAGCAGGTTAGCGGGAGCCACCTACAATGAGCAGTTCTTC.

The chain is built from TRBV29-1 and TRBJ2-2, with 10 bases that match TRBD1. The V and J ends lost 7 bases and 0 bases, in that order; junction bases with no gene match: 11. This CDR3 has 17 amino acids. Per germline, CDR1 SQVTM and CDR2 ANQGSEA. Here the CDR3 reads CSGSRTGGLANTGELFF. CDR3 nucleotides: TGCAGCGGTTCAAGGACAGGGGGACTGGCGAACACCGGGGAGCTGTTTTTT.

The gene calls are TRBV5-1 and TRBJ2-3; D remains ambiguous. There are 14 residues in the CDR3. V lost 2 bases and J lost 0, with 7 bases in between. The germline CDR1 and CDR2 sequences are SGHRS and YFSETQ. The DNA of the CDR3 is TGCGCCAGCAGCTTAGGATCTAGCACAGATACGCAGTATTTT. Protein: CASSLGSSTDTQYF.

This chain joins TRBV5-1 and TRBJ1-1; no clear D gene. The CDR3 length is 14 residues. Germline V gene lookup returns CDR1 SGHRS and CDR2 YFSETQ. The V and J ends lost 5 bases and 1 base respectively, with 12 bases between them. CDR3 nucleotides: TGCGCCAGCAGGGGGTGGGGTTGGAACACTGAAGCTTTCTTT. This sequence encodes CASRGWGWNTEAFF.

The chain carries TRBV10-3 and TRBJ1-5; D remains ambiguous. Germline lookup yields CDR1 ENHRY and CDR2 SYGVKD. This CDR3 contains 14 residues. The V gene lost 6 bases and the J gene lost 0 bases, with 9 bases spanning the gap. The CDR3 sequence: CAIRVDNSNQPQHF. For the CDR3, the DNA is TGTGCCATCAGAGTAGACAATAGCAATCAGCCCCAGCATTTT.

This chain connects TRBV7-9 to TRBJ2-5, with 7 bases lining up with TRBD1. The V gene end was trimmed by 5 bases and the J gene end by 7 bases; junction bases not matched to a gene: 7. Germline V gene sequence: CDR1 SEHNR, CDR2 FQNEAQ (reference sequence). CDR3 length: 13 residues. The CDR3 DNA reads TGTGCCAGCAGCCGTACAGGGGTGGGGACCCAGTACTTC. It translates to CASSRTGVGTQYF.

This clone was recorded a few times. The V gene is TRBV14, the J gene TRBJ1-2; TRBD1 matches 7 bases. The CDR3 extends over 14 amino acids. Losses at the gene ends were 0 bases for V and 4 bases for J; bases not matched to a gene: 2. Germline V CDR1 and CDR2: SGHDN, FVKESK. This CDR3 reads CASSQDSGGYGYTF. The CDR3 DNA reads TGTGCCAGCAGCCAAGATTCAGGGGGCTATGGCTACACCTTC.

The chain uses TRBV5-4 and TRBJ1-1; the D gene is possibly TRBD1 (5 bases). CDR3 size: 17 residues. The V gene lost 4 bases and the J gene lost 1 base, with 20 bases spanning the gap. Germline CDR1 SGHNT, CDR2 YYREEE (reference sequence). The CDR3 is CASSPRAGGVRNTEAFF. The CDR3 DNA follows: TGTGCCAGCAGCCCTCGGGCGGGGGGGGTACGGAACACTGAAGCTTTCTTT.

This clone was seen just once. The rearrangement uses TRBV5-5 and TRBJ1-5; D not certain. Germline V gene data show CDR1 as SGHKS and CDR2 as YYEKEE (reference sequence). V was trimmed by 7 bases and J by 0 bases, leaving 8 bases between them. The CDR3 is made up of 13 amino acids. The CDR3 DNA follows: TGTGCCAGCCAGGAGTATAGCAATCAGCCCCAGCATTTT. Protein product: CASQEYSNQPQHF.

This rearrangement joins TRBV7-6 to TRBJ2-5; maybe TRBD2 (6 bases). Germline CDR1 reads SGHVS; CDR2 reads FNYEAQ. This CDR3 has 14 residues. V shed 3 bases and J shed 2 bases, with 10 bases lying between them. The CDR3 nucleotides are TGTGCCAGCAGCTTGAGCGGAGGGCAAGAGACCCAGTACTTC. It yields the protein CASSLSGGQETQYF.

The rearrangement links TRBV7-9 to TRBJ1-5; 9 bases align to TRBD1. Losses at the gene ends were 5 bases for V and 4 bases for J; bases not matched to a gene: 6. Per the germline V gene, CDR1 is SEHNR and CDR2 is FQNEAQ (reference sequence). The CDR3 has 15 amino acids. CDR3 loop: CASSTNDRGNQPQHF. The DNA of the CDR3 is TGTGCCAGCAGCACCAACGACAGGGGGAATCAGCCCCAGCATTTT.

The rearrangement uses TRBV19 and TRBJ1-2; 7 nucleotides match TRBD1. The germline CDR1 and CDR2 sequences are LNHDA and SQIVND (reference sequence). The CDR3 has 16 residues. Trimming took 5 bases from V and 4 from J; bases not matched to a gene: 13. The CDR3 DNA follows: TGTGCCAGTAGTGATGACAGGGTGCGTATGAGCTATGGCTACACCTTC. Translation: CASSDDRVRMSYGYTF.

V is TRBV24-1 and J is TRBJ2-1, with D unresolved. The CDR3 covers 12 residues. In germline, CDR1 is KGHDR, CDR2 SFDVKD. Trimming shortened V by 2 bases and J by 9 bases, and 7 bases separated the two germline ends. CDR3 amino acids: CATSDSRPEQFF. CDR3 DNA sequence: TGTGCCACCAGTGATTCGCGCCCTGAGCAGTTCTTC.

CDR3 loop: CASSAGWGSSNQPQHF. The CDR3 DNA reads TGTGCCAGCAGCGCCGGTTGGGGCAGTAGCAATCAGCCCCAGCATTTT. The V gene is TRBV7-8, the J gene TRBJ1-5, with a weak D call TRBD1 (5 bases). The germline V gene has CDR1 SGHVS and CDR2 FQNEAQ. The CDR3 is made up of 16 amino acids. V gave up 5 bases and J gave up 0 bases, with 14 bases separating them.

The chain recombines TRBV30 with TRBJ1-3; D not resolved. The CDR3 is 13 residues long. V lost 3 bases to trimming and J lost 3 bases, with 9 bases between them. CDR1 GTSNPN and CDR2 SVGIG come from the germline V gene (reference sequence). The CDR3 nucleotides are TGTGCCTGGAGGGCCAGCAGTGGAAACACCATATATTTT. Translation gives CAWRASSGNTIYF.